Listed below are T cell receptor beta chains from one sample, sequenced in a study of T-cell memory formation after mild COVID-19. TCRdb recomputed calls from the 5' RACE reads with MiXCR, one row per CDR3 protein. The sample has 250,000 to 350,000 distinct CDR3 sequences; around 15% are singletons. The sequenced sample consisted of PBMCs or a T cell subset sorted from them (not recorded which). The receptor source for this set is a man aged 18 to 29 who had mild COVID-19 (a few samples of this study predate the infection). Cell type and time point are not known. Each CDR3 is given with its conserved first and last residue. D genes are given only for firm matches. Clone size is stated in some rows and not others, as once, few, many or a class when expanded.

TRBJ1-6	TRBV12-3/TRBV12-4	few	TRBD1	CASRNWTGANSPLHF	TGTGCCAGCAGGAACTGGACAGGGGCTAATTCACCCCTCCACTTT
TRBJ2-2	TRBV12-3/TRBV12-4	many	.	CASSLRSGYTGELFF	TGTGCCAGCAGTTTAAGGTCCGGGTACACCGGGGAGCTGTTTTTT
TRBJ2-1	TRBV7-2	few	TRBD2	CASSFDGTSRGNEQFF	TGTGCCAGCAGCTTCGACGGGACTAGCCGAGGCAATGAGCAGTTCTTC
TRBJ2-3	TRBV4-1	.	.	CAISRGAFTDTQYF	TGCGCCATCTCCCGGGGAGCCTTCACAGATACGCAGTATTTT
TRBJ1-2	TRBV15	few	.	CATSRDSYGYTF	TGTGCCACCAGCAGAGATTCCTATGGCTACACCTTC
TRBJ1-4	TRBV3-1	few	.	CASSRWTYDEKLFF	TGTGCCAGCAGTCGTTGGACGTATGATGAAAAACTGTTTTTT
TRBJ2-4	TRBV7-9	once	.	CASSLAIARAKNIQYF	TGTGCCAGCAGCTTAGCAATCGCTCGGGCCAAAAACATTCAGTACTTC
TRBJ2-1	TRBV6-2/TRBV6-3	.	.	CASTRDPAYNEQFF	TGTGCCAGCACCCGGGACCCAGCCTACAATGAGCAGTTCTTC
TRBJ1-1	TRBV3-1	few	.	CASRMTGVNTEAFF	TGTGCCAGCAGGATGACAGGAGTGAACACTGAAGCTTTCTTT
TRBJ2-4	TRBV20-1	few	TRBD2	CSAQPGLAVKNIQYF	TGCAGTGCACAACCGGGACTAGCGGTCAAAAACATTCAGTACTTC
TRBJ2-5	TRBV9	.	.	CASSVGNSETQYF	TGTGCCAGCAGCGTAGGGAACTCGGAGACCCAGTACTTC
TRBJ1-1	TRBV19	.	TRBD1	CASSLRTGMNTEAFF	TGTGCCAGTAGTCTCAGGACAGGTATGAACACTGAAGCTTTCTTT
TRBJ1-1	TRBV14	.	.	CASSQDSGRRTEAFF	TGTGCCAGCAGCCAAGATTCCGGGAGACGTACTGAAGCTTTCTTT
TRBJ2-2	TRBV19	.	.	CASRGWGVPAGELFF	TGTGCCAGTAGGGGTTGGGGGGTACCCGCCGGGGAGCTGTTTTTT
TRBJ2-7	TRBV7-3	few	TRBD2	CASSRNGGGPYEQYF	TGTGCCAGCAGCCGAAACGGGGGGGGCCCCTACGAGCAGTACTTC
TRBJ2-3	TRBV2	.	.	CASSAFLSTDTQYF	TGTGCCAGCAGTGCGTTTCTAAGCACAGATACGCAGTATTTT
TRBJ1-4	TRBV4-2	.	TRBD1	CASSPAHGTGNETLFF	TGTGCCAGCAGCCCAGCTCACGGGACAGGAAATGAAACACTGTTTTTT
TRBJ2-5	TRBV6-5	.	.	CASGYNQGNQETQYF	TGTGCCAGCGGTTACAACCAGGGAAACCAAGAGACCCAGTACTTC
TRBJ2-3	TRBV6-2/TRBV6-3	.	TRBD2	CASSYSKLADATDTQYF	TGTGCCAGCAGTTACTCGAAACTAGCGGACGCCACAGATACGCAGTATTTT
TRBJ2-6	TRBV6-2/TRBV6-3	.	TRBD1	CASSYPGTDSSGANVLTF	TGTGCCAGCAGTTACCCCGGGACAGACAGCTCTGGGGCCAACGTCCTGACTTTC
TRBJ2-1	TRBV7-9	few	TRBD1	CASSSYRGGSYNEQFF	TGTGCCAGCAGCTCTTACAGGGGTGGGTCCTACAATGAGCAGTTCTTC
TRBJ1-1	TRBV6-5	few	TRBD1	CASSYGTGDTEAFF	TGTGCCAGCAGTTACGGAACAGGGGACACTGAAGCTTTCTTT
TRBJ2-1	TRBV19	many	.	CASSRRSTDEQFF	TGTGCCAGTAGTAGGCGGTCTACGGATGAGCAGTTCTTC
TRBJ2-5	TRBV7-7	many	.	CASSLSSQETQYF	TGTGCCAGCAGCTTATCCTCCCAAGAGACCCAGTACTTC
TRBJ1-4	TRBV29-1	.	.	CSDESGGANEKLFF	TGCAGCGACGAATCCGGGGGCGCTAATGAAAAACTGTTTTTT
TRBJ2-1	TRBV6-4	few	.	CASSDVAGASYNEQFF	TGTGCCAGCAGTGACGTGGCGGGGGCTTCCTACAATGAGCAGTTCTTC
TRBJ1-2	TRBV28	.	.	CASSFGRYGYTF	TGTGCCAGCAGTTTCGGGAGATATGGCTACACCTTC
TRBJ2-1	TRBV4-1	few	TRBD1	CASSRGGTGARWEQFF	TGCGCCAGCAGCCGAGGAGGGACAGGGGCGAGGTGGGAGCAGTTCTTC
TRBJ2-2	TRBV14	many	.	CASSQESAVTGELFF	TGTGCCAGCAGCCAAGAGTCGGCAGTTACCGGGGAGCTGTTTTTT
TRBJ1-4	TRBV4-3	few	TRBD1	CASSQDFSGGSEKLFF	TGCGCCAGCAGCCAAGATTTCTCAGGGGGGAGTGAAAAACTGTTTTTT
TRBJ1-1	TRBV19	many	.	CASSIVGDTEAFF	TGTGCCAGTAGTATAGTCGGGGATACTGAAGCTTTCTTT
TRBJ2-5	TRBV6-2/TRBV6-3	.	TRBD2	CASSPSGGAETQYF	TGTGCCAGCAGTCCGAGCGGGGGGGCTGAGACCCAGTACTTC
TRBJ2-5	TRBV2	few	TRBD2	CASSDRTSWEGTQYF	TGTGCCAGCAGTGACAGGACTAGCTGGGAAGGGACCCAGTACTTC
TRBJ2-1	TRBV21-1	.	.	CASSIDRGQDSYNEQFF	TGTGCCAGCAGCATAGACAGGGGGCAAGATTCCTACAATGAGCAGTTCTTC
TRBJ1-1	TRBV5-1	.	.	CASSLGALGLLDTEAFF	TGCGCCAGCAGCTTGGGCGCGCTTGGGCTATTGGACACTGAAGCTTTCTTT
TRBJ2-3	TRBV7-2	many	.	CASSLDHQRADTQYF	TGTGCCAGCAGCTTAGACCATCAGAGAGCAGATACGCAGTATTTT
TRBJ2-3	TRBV5-6	.	.	CASSLGIWNRTDTQYF	TGTGCCAGCAGCTTGGGGATTTGGAACCGCACAGATACGCAGTATTTT
TRBJ1-2	TRBV5-6	many	.	CASSLDIRGYTF	TGTGCCAGCAGCTTGGATATACGTGGCTACACCTTC
TRBJ2-7	TRBV4-1	.	TRBD1	CASSAYRGIPYEQYF	TGCGCCAGCAGCGCCTACAGGGGGATACCCTACGAGCAGTACTTC
TRBJ1-1	TRBV5-1	.	.	CASSFGETTEAFF	TGCGCCAGCAGCTTCGGAGAGACCACTGAAGCTTTCTTT
TRBJ2-1	TRBV5-1	.	.	CASSLEAGNNEQFF	TGCGCCAGCAGCTTGGAGGCAGGTAACAATGAGCAGTTCTTC
TRBJ2-5	TRBV28	.	TRBD2	CASRASGAKETQYF	TGTGCCAGCAGGGCTAGCGGGGCAAAAGAGACCCAGTACTTC
TRBJ1-2	TRBV20-1	.	.	CSARDAYTF	TGCAGTGCTAGAGATGCCTACACCTTC
TRBJ2-7	TRBV25-1	.	TRBD1	CASSSGFGTGRYEQYF	TGTGCCAGCAGCTCGGGTTTTGGGACAGGGCGCTACGAGCAGTACTTC
TRBJ2-5	TRBV12-3/TRBV12-4	.	.	CASRWQYQETQYF	TGTGCCAGCAGGTGGCAGTACCAAGAGACCCAGTACTTC
TRBJ2-2	TRBV20-1	.	TRBD1	CSAATGDNTGELFF	TGCAGTGCTGCGACAGGGGACAACACCGGGGAGCTGTTTTTT
TRBJ2-2	TRBV25-1	once	TRBD2	CASSVKRGPNTGELFF	TGTGCCAGCAGTGTAAAGCGGGGGCCGAACACCGGGGAGCTGTTTTTT
TRBJ1-1	TRBV5-1	.	.	CASNPGSQNTEAFF	TGCGCCAGTAACCCCGGCAGCCAGAACACTGAAGCTTTCTTT
TRBJ2-3	TRBV5-1	few	.	CASSRFTDTQYF	TGCGCCAGCAGCCGTTTCACAGATACGCAGTATTTT
TRBJ2-3	TRBV4-3	.	.	CASSQDVRGLRVADTQYF	TGCGCCAGCAGCCAAGACGTACGCGGGCTTAGGGTAGCAGATACGCAGTATTTT
TRBJ2-4	TRBV20-1	many	TRBD1	CSARYRGDKNIQYF	TGCAGTGCTAGATACAGGGGCGACAAAAACATTCAGTACTTC
TRBJ2-3	TRBV5-1	.	.	CATALVGADTQYF	TGCGCCACCGCACTAGTCGGCGCAGATACGCAGTATTTT
TRBJ2-3	TRBV12-5	few	.	CASSGGRSIHPSTDTQYF	TGTGCTAGTTCCGGGGGCAGATCAATACATCCTAGCACAGATACGCAGTATTTT
TRBJ1-6	TRBV7-9	.	TRBD1	CASSSMRPGTGVNSPLHF	TGTGCCAGCAGCTCGATGCGTCCCGGGACAGGGGTAAATTCACCCCTCCACTTT
TRBJ2-3	TRBV12-3/TRBV12-4	few	.	CASSPMILSANF	TGTGCCAGCAGTCCAATGATACTCAGCGCGAATTTT
TRBJ1-2	TRBV6-6	.	.	CASSDARGGYGYTF	TGTGCCAGCAGCGACGCCCGGGGCGGGTATGGCTACACCTTC
TRBJ1-2	TRBV20-1	.	TRBD1	CSARDDRVKANYGYTF	TGCAGTGCTAGAGATGACAGGGTAAAGGCTAACTATGGCTACACCTTC
TRBJ2-3	TRBV11-2	.	TRBD2	CASSLTAGGRLDTQYF	TGTGCCAGCAGCTTAACCGCGGGGGGGCGATTAGATACGCAGTATTTT
TRBJ2-3	TRBV5-1	.	TRBD2	CASSLDSGYTDTQYF	TGCGCCAGCAGCTTGGATAGCGGGTACACAGATACGCAGTATTTT